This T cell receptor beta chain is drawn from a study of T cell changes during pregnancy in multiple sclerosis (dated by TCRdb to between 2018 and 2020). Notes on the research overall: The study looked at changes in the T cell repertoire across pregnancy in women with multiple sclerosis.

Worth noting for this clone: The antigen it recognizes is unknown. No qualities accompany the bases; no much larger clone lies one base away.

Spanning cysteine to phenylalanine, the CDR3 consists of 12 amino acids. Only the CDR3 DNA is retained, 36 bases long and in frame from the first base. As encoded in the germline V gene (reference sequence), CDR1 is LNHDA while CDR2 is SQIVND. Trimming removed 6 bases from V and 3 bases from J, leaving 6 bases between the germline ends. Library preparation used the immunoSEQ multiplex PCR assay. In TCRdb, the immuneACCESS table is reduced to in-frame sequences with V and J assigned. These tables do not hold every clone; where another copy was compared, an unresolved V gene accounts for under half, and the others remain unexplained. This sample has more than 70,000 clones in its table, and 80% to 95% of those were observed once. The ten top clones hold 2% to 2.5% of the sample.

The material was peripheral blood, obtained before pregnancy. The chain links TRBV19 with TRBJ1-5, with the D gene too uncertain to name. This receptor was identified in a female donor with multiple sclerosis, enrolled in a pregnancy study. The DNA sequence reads TGTGCCAGTAGACAGCACAATCAGCCCCAGCATTTT. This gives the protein CASRQHNQPQHF.